The text below deals with one T cell receptor (beta chain). Its antigen remains unidentified. Trimming removed 5 bases from V and 3 bases from J; junction bases left unmatched: 6. CDR3 length equals 16 residues. In germline, CDR1 is MNHEY, CDR2 SMNVEV (reference sequence). The data derive from a study of cytomegalovirus exposure and HLA in healthy donors. Study results and limitations: Data from an earlier analysis indicated that most TCR beta V segments were productive either about 87% or about 30% of the time. There were reportedly fewer N-insertions in an Asian-associated ancestry cluster than the roughly 610-donor mean, in a later analysis. The authors excluded some V segments, including TRBV6-2 and TRBV6-3, as indistinguishable. One variant, a missense change in DCLRE1C, was linked in a later analysis to TCR beta V- and J-gene trimming.

The PCR used 60 Vbeta and 13 Jbeta primers. TCRdb keeps only in-frame clones here, not all; method: immunoSEQ multiplex PCR. The sample holds about 190,000 clones, roughly 87% seen once. This sequence was found in a boy aged 2 to 10 in good health and CMV-seronegative. The chain has TRBV27 and TRBJ2-5, with TRBD2 matching 13 bases. The sample taken for sequencing was PBMCs. The CDR3 DNA sequence: TGTGCCAGCAGTCACTGGACTAGCGGGGGTGAAGAGACCCAGTACTTC. This translates into CASSHWTSGGEETQYF.